These 25 T cell receptor beta chains were sequenced from one sample in a study of blood T cell repertoires in COVID-19. Sequencing was performed with immunoSEQ multiplex PCR; in TCRdb, only in-frame clones are kept and a portion is missing. The sample consists of some 100,000 clones, about 89% of them appearing once. The sample was peripheral blood. All receptors come from a man in his fifties or sixties with acute or convalescent COVID-19.

Comment on this clone: This sample also contains other DNA sequences that code for the same CDR3. The rearrangement joins TRBV10-1 to TRBJ1-5; D gene unclear. CDR3 size: 14 residues. Germline CDR1 is WNHNN and CDR2 is SYGVQD (reference sequence). The ends were cut back, 3 bases at V and 1 base at J, with 7 bases in the middle. The CDR3, as DNA: TGCGCCAGCAGTGACGGGAGCAGCAATCAGCCCCAGCATTTT. It yields the protein CASSDGSSNQPQHF.

The gene calls are TRBV5-5 and TRBJ2-7, with 10 nucleotides matching TRBD2. This CDR3 has 16 amino acids. CDR1 SGHKS and CDR2 YYEKEE come from the germline V gene (reference sequence). Germline trimming cut 5 bases from V and 0 bases from J; bases unmatched to any gene: 8. CDR3 bases: TGTGCCAGCAGTCGCGGGGGACTAGCGAGCTCCTACGAGCAGTACTTC. Translation: CASSRGGLASSYEQYF.

This chain uses TRBV12-5 with TRBJ1-1; D uncertain. The germline CDR1 and CDR2 sequences are LGHNT and FRNRAP. Trimming left V 0 bases short and J 1 base short, with 6 bases between. CDR3 size: 14 residues. This CDR3 is CASGLVPRNTEAFF. The CDR3 DNA follows: TGTGCTAGTGGTTTGGTACCCAGGAACACTGAAGCTTTCTTT.

This chain joins TRBV3-1 (or the pseudogene TRBV3-2) and TRBJ2-3; TRBD1 matches 9 bases. V was pared by 4 bases and J by 1 base, with 12 bases of the junction left unmatched. Germline CDR1 LGHDT, CDR2 YNNKEL (reference sequence). The CDR3 length is 18 residues. This CDR3 reads CASSLRRSGTGRTDTQYF. CDR3 bases: TGTGCCAGCAGCCTAAGGCGGTCTGGGACAGGGCGCACAGATACGCAGTATTTT.

The rearrangement links TRBV7-6 to TRBJ2-1, with a possible D match to TRBD1 (5 bases). The CDR3 has 16 residues. V was pared by 1 base and J by 1 base, with 11 bases between. Per the germline V gene, CDR1 is SGHVS and CDR2 is FNYEAQ. This chain's CDR3 is CASSLVSQGSYNEQFF. The CDR3, as DNA: TGTGCCAGCAGCTTAGTTTCTCAGGGATCCTACAATGAGCAGTTCTTC.

CDR3 protein: CASRGQGASNQPQHF. DNA for the CDR3: TGCGCCAGCAGGGGACAGGGGGCGAGCAATCAGCCCCAGCATTTT. The rearrangement uses TRBV10-2 and TRBJ1-5; 12 bases map to TRBD1. This CDR3 region has 15 residues. Germline CDR1 reads WSHSY; CDR2 reads SAAADI. V shed 6 bases and J 1 base; nucleotides not matched to a gene: 1.

V usage is TRBV18 and J usage is TRBJ1-1, with a tentative D call TRBD1 (5 bases). This CDR3 spans 13 amino acids. Germline-derived CDR1 and CDR2 are KGHSH and LQKENI. Trimming left V 5 bases short and J 1 base short, with 8 bases between. CDR3 nucleotide sequence: TGTGCCAGCTCAACTGGACAGAACACTGAAGCTTTCTTT. This encodes CASSTGQNTEAFF.

The V call is TRBV30, the J call TRBJ1-5; the match to TRBD1 covers 9 bases. The CDR3 extends over 16 amino acids. Per germline, CDR1 GTSNPN and CDR2 SVGIG (reference sequence). V dropped 0 bases and J dropped 0; count of bases not matched to a gene: 3. CDR3 bases: TGTGCCTGGAGTGTACTGACAGGGGGTAGCAATCAGCCCCAGCATTTT. This gives the protein CAWSVLTGGSNQPQHF.

The chain employs TRBV30 and TRBJ2-1, with 10 nucleotides matching TRBD2. CDR1 is GTSNPN, CDR2 SVGIG, per germline (reference sequence). J was trimmed by 15 bases and V by 4 bases; bases with no gene match: 18. The CDR3 contains 15 residues. CDR3 protein: CAWTTFRGSGGRGFF. DNA for the CDR3: TGTGCCTGGACCACATTCCGTGGTAGCGGGGGGCGGGGGTTCTTC.

The chain recombines TRBV4-1 with TRBJ1-5; D is unclear. V was trimmed by 0 bases and J by 7 bases, leaving 13 bases between them. The CDR3 consists of 15 residues. CDR1 and CDR2 (germline): MGHRA, YSYEKL. The CDR3 reads CASSQELGPWQPQHF. The CDR3 DNA is TGCGCCAGCAGCCAAGAGCTGGGCCCGTGGCAGCCCCAGCATTTT.

The chain links TRBV5-1 to TRBJ2-2; 8 bases agree with TRBD1. J lost 5 bases, V lost 5 bases, and 8 bases had no gene match. The CDR3 has 15 residues. Germline V lookup: CDR1 SGHRS, CDR2 YFSETQ. CDR3 sequence reads: CASRATGDRTGELFF. The CDR3 DNA reads TGCGCCAGCAGGGCGACAGGGGATCGTACCGGGGAGCTGTTTTTT.

V is TRBV6-5 and J is TRBJ2-7, with 8 bases that match TRBD2. The length of the CDR3 is 15 residues. CDR1 MNHEY and CDR2 SVGAGI come from the germline V gene. V dropped 8 bases and J dropped 5; count of bases not matched to a gene: 14. This chain's CDR3 is CASRKAEREFDEQYF. In DNA form, the CDR3 reads TGTGCCAGCCGAAAGGCGGAGCGGGAGTTCGACGAGCAGTACTTC.

The gene calls are TRBV29-1 and TRBJ1-2; possible D gene TRBD1, 5 bases. Germline assignment: CDR1 SQVTM and CDR2 ANQGSEA. V gave up 7 bases and J gave up 7 bases, with 16 bases separating them. CDR3 length: 12 amino acids. CDR3 region: CSAPTTTGGYTF. In DNA, the CDR3 is TGCAGCGCCCCCACTACCACAGGTGGCTACACCTTC. The whole variable domain, filled in from reference TRBV29-1 and TRBJ1-2, reads SAVISQKPSRDICQRGTSLTIQCQVDSQVTMMFWYRQQPGQSLTLIATANQGSEATYESGFVIDKFPISRPNLTFSTLTVSNMSPEDSSIYLCSAPTTTGGYTFGSGTRLTVV.

Points on this clone: Other nucleotide sequences from this sample produce the same CDR3. This chain joins TRBV12-3 or TRBV12-4 and TRBJ1-5; 7 positions agree with TRBD1. The CDR3 has 13 residues. The V gene end was trimmed by 5 bases and the J gene end by 2 bases; junction bases not matched to a gene: 0. The CDR3 DNA reads TGTGCCAGCAGTGGACAGGGCAATCAGCCCCAGCATTTT. This gives the protein CASSGQGNQPQHF.

The rearrangement joins TRBV6-5 to TRBJ2-3, with 7 bases fitting TRBD2. CDR3 size: 14 residues. With 7 bases clipped from V and 1 base from J, the junction kept 5 bases outside the gene matches. The V gene's germline CDR1 is MNHEY and CDR2 SVGAGI. The CDR3 nucleotides read TGTGCCAGCAAGCGCGCGGGAGGCACAGATACGCAGTATTTT. This translates into CASKRAGGTDTQYF.

The table lists this clone with a few counts. The chain links TRBV10-1 to TRBJ1-1; possibly TRBD1 for D (6 bases). Trimming removed 6 bases from V and 1 base from J, with 9 bases in between. The CDR3 contains 13 residues. Germline V gene sequence: CDR1 WNHNN, CDR2 SYGVQD (reference sequence). CDR3 DNA sequence: TGCGCCAGCAGGCCGGGACAGAACACTGAAGCTTTCTTT. Translation gives CASRPGQNTEAFF.

The genes are TRBV19 and TRBJ1-5; 8 bases map to TRBD1. Germline CDR1 is LNHDA and CDR2 is SQIVND (reference sequence). The J segment lost 1 base and the V segment lost 6 bases, leaving 5 bases of the junction unmatched. This CDR3 region has 15 residues. In DNA form, the CDR3 reads TGTGCCAGTAGCGACCACAGGGGGAGCAATCAGCCCCAGCATTTT. Encoded protein: CASSDHRGSNQPQHF.

The CDR3 sequence: CASRSGTTTYEQYF. In nucleotides, the CDR3 is TGCGCCAGCAGATCCGGGACTACAACCTACGAGCAGTACTTC. The V gene is TRBV10-2, the J gene TRBJ2-7; 7 bases align to TRBD2. The CDR3 length is 14 residues. The V and J ends lost 6 bases and 2 bases, in that order; junction bases with no gene match: 7. Germline V gives CDR1 WSHSY, CDR2 SAAADI.

The chain carries TRBV7-6 and TRBJ1-3; a possible D gene is TRBD1 (6 bases). The CDR3 length is 14 residues. V dropped 0 bases and J dropped 8 bases, with 11 bases sitting between them. The germline V gene encodes CDR1 SGHVS and CDR2 FNYEAQ. The CDR3 region has the DNA TGTGCCAGCAGCTTAGCGCGGGGGCGAGACACCATATATTTT. Its protein is CASSLARGRDTIYF.

The V call is TRBV5-1, the J call TRBJ1-5, with unresolved D. Germline V gives CDR1 SGHRS, CDR2 YFSETQ. The CDR3 is 14 amino acids. V lost 4 bases and J 6 bases, leaving 14 bases between the germline ends. This CDR3 is CASSPDPTGQPQHF. The CDR3 DNA reads TGCGCCAGCAGCCCTGACCCCACGGGTCAGCCCCAGCATTTT.

The genes are TRBV5-4 and TRBJ2-1; 7 positions match TRBD2. CDR3 size: 16 residues. Germline V gene lookup returns CDR1 SGHNT and CDR2 YYREEE (reference sequence). V lost 4 bases, J lost 9 bases, and 16 bases stayed unmatched. Here the CDR3 DNA reads TGTGCCAGCAGCCCCAGCGGGAAGGGAATAAAGGGTGAGCAGTTCTTC. It codes for CASSPSGKGIKGEQFF.

This chain links TRBV19 with TRBJ2-7, with 7 bases lining up with TRBD2. Germline values: CDR1 LNHDA, CDR2 SQIVND (reference sequence). J was trimmed by 0 bases and V by 4 bases; bases with no gene match: 3. This CDR3 has 14 amino acids. CDR3 loop: CASSRGGNSYEQYF. The CDR3 DNA follows: TGTGCCAGTAGTAGGGGAGGGAACTCCTACGAGCAGTACTTC.

The rearrangement joins TRBV11-2 to TRBJ2-5, with 7 nucleotides matching TRBD2. CDR3 length: 15 residues. V lost 0 bases, J lost 2 bases, and 3 bases stayed unmatched. Per the germline V gene, CDR1 is SGHAT and CDR2 is FQNNGV. CDR3 DNA: TGTGCCAGCAGCTTAGATCCCGGGAGGCAAGAGACCCAGTACTTC. Translating gives CASSLDPGRQETQYF. Variable domain in full (rest from reference TRBV11-2 and TRBJ2-5): EAGVAQSPRYKIIEKRQSVAFWCNPISGHATLYWYQQILGQGPKLLIQFQNNGVVDDSQLPKDRFSAERLKGVDSTLKIQPAKLEDSAVYLCASSLDPGRQETQYFGPGTRLLVL.

The gene calls are TRBV4-1 and TRBJ2-7; TRBD1 aligns across 7 bases. The CDR3 is 17 residues long. The V and J ends lost 1 base and 6 bases, in that order; junction bases with no gene match: 15. Looked up from germline, CDR1 is MGHRA and CDR2 is YSYEKL. The CDR3 DNA reads as TGCGCCAGCAGCCAAGCCTTAGGGGGACAGCGGACAGCCGAGCAGTACTTC. Translation gives CASSQALGGQRTAEQYF.

The chain links TRBV5-5 to TRBJ1-2, with D uncertain. The germline gives CDR1 SGHKS, CDR2 YYEKEE (reference sequence). The CDR3 covers 11 residues. Trimming took 0 bases from V and 6 from J, leaving 3 bases between them. CDR3 bases: TGTGCCAGCAGCTTGGCAGATGGCTACACCTTC. Amino acid sequence: CASSLADGYTF.